The sequence of this T cell receptor (beta chain) was determined in a study of blood T cell repertoires in COVID-19. This CDR3 has 11 amino acids. Looked up from germline, CDR1 is MNHEY and CDR2 is SMNVEV (reference sequence). V was trimmed by 3 bases and J by 9 bases, leaving 6 bases between them. Sequenced by immunoSEQ multiplex PCR; TCRdb stores in-frame clones only, minus some. The sample lists about 190,000 clones, around 78% occurring once. This TCR derives from a woman aged 80 or over with active or convalescent COVID-19. Input material: peripheral blood. V and J are TRBV27 and TRBJ2-1, with D possibly TRBD2 on 5 matching bases. CDR3 residues: CASSFGSEQFF. The CDR3, as DNA: TGTGCCAGCAGTTTTGGGAGTGAGCAGTTCTTC.